This T cell receptor beta chain was retrieved from a study of Graves' ophthalmopathy and Graves' hyperthyroidism. Germline values: CDR1 SGHDN, CDR2 FVKESK. The V end lost 5 bases, the J end lost 2 bases, and 12 bases lay between the germline ends. The CDR3 covers 15 residues. Scientists amplified the TCR beta CDR3 regions from RNA transcripts. First-round RT-PCR employed HTBI primers, with a second-round multiplex PCR after it. TCRdb reprocessed the multiplex PCR reads with MiXCR, giving one entry per CDR3 protein. The sample lists around 1.1 million distinct CDR3 sequences, 35% to 45% occurring once.

Sequenced input: peripheral blood or thyroid tissue (not recorded which). This clonotype was obtained from an adult man with Graves' hyperthyroidism. J is TRBJ2-2 and V is TRBV14, with D unresolved. As DNA, the CDR3 is TGTGCCAGCAGCTACGTGCGGCAAAACACCGGGGAGCTGTTTTTT. This codes for CASSYVRQNTGELFF.